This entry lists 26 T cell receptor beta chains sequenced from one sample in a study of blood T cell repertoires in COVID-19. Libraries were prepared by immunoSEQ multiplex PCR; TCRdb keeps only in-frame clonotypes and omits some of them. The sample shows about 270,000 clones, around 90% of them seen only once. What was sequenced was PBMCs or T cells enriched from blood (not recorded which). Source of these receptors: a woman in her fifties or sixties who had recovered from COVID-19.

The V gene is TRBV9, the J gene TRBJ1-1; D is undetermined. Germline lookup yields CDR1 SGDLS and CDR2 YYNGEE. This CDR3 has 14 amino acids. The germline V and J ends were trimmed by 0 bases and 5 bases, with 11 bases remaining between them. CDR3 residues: CASSVGPGKTEAFF. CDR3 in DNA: TGTGCCAGCAGCGTAGGTCCAGGAAAGACTGAAGCTTTCTTT.

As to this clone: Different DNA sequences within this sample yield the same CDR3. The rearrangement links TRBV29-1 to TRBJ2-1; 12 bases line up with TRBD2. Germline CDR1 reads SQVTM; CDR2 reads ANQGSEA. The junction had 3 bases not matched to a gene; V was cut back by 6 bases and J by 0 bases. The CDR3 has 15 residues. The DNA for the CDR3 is TGCAGCGTCGGACTAGCGGGGAACTCCTACAATGAGCAGTTCTTC. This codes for CSVGLAGNSYNEQFF.

CDR3: CASSPGTGGLNEQFF. CDR3 DNA: TGCGCCAGCAGCCCCGGGACAGGGGGGTTAAATGAGCAGTTCTTC. V is TRBV4-3 and J is TRBJ2-1; 11 bases are a match to TRBD1. CDR3 size: 15 residues. The V gene end was trimmed by 4 bases and the J gene end by 7 bases; junction bases not matched to a gene: 6. The germline gives CDR1 LGHNA, CDR2 YSLEER.

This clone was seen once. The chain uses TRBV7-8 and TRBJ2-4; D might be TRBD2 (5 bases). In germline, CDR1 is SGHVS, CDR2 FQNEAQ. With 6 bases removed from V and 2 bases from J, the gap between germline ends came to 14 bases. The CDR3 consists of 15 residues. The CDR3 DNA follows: TGTGCCAGCAGTCATGTCCGGGGATCCAAAAACATTCAGTACTTC. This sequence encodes CASSHVRGSKNIQYF.

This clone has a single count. As DNA, the CDR3 is TGTGCCAGTAGATCAACCCTGGGACAGGGGAAAGACGGGGAGCTGTTTTTT. Residues: CASRSTLGQGKDGELFF. The J gene is TRBJ2-2, the V gene TRBV19; 10 bases align to TRBD1. CDR1 is LNHDA and CDR2 is SQIVND in the germline V gene (reference sequence). The CDR3 consists of 17 residues. V shed 6 bases and J 7 bases; nucleotides not matched to a gene: 14. Using reference TRBV19 and TRBJ2-2 for the parts outside the CDR3, the full variable domain is DGGITQSPKYLFRKEGQNVTLSCEQNLNHDAMYWYRQDPGQGLRLIYYSQIVNDFQKGDIAEGYSVSREKKESFPLTVTSAQKNPTAFYLCASRSTLGQGKDGELFFGEGSRLTVL.

The CDR3 loop reads CASTSRGRGFTDTQYF. CDR3 coding DNA: TGTGCCAGCACCTCCAGAGGTAGGGGCTTCACAGATACGCAGTATTTT. The chain links TRBV27 to TRBJ2-3; perhaps TRBD1 as D (5 bases). Trimming stripped 7 bases from V and 2 bases from J, with 19 bases between. The germline V gene has CDR1 MNHEY and CDR2 SMNVEV (reference sequence). The CDR3 has 16 amino acids.

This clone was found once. In nucleotides, the CDR3 is TGTGCCAGCAGCCAAGATTGGGGGGATGAATACGAGCAGTACTTC. As protein: CASSQDWGDEYEQYF. This chain connects TRBV4-2 to TRBJ2-7, with D tentatively TRBD2 (6 bases). The germline CDR1 and CDR2 sequences are LGHNA and YNFKEQ. This CDR3 region has 15 residues. The V and J ends lost 0 bases and 4 bases respectively, with 13 bases between them.

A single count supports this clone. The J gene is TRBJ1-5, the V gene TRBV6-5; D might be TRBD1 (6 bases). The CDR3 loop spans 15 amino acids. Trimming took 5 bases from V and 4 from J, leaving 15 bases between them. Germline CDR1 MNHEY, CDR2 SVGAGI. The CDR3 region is CASSPLPTGNQPQHF. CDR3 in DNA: TGTGCCAGCAGTCCCCTCCCGACAGGAAATCAGCCCCAGCATTTT.

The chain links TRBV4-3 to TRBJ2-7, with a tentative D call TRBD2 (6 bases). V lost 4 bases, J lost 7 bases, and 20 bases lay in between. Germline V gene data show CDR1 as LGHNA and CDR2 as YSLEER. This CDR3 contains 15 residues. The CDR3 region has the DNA TGCGCCAGCAGCCCCTATGCCGGGAGCGTGTGGGAGCAGTACTTC. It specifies CASSPYAGSVWEQYF.

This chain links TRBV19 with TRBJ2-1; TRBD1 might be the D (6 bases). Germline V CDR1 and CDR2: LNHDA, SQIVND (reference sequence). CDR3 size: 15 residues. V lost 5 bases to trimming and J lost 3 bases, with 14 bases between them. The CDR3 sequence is CASSVDRGIYNEQFF. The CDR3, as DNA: TGTGCCAGTAGTGTGGACAGAGGGATCTACAATGAGCAGTTCTTC.

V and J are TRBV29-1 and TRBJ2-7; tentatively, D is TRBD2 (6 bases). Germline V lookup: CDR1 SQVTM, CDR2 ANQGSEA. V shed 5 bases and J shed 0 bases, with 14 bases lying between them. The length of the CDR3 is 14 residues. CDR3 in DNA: TGCAGCGTTTACCTAGCGATGAGCTCCTACGAGCAGTACTTC. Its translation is CSVYLAMSSYEQYF.

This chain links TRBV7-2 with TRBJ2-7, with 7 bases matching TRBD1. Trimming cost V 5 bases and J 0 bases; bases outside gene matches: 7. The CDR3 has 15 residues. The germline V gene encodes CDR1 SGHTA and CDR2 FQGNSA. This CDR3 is CASSGRQGLSYEQYF. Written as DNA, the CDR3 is TGTGCCAGCAGCGGCCGACAGGGCCTCTCCTACGAGCAGTACTTC.

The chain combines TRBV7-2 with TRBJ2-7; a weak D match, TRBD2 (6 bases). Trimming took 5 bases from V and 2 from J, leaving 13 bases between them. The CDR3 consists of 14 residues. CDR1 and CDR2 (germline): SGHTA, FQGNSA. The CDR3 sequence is CASSQMGGTYEQYF. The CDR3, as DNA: TGTGCCAGCAGCCAAATGGGGGGAACCTACGAGCAGTACTTC.

CDR3 amino acids: CASSTAGARYNSPLHF. CDR3 bases: TGTGCCAGCTCCACGGCGGGGGCCCGTTATAATTCACCCCTCCACTTT. V and J are TRBV27 and TRBJ1-6, with D perhaps TRBD1 (6 bases). The CDR3 runs to 16 residues. Trimming cost V 8 bases and J 4 bases, with 18 bases left between them. Per germline, CDR1 MNHEY and CDR2 SMNVEV (reference sequence).

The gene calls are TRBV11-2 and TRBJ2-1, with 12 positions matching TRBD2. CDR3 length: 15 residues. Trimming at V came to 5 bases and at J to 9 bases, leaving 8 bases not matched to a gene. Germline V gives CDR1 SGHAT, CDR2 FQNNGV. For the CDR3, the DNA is TGTGCCAGCAGCAATAGACTAGCGGGAGTCGGTGAGCAGTTCTTC. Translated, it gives CASSNRLAGVGEQFF.

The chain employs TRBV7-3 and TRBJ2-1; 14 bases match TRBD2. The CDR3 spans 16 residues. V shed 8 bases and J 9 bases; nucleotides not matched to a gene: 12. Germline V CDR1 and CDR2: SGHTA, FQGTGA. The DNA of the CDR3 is TGTGCCAGCGCGGGTGGTGGGACTAGCGGGAGTGGTGAGCAGTTCTTC. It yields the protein CASAGGGTSGSGEQFF. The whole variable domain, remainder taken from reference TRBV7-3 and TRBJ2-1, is GAGVSQTPSNKVTEKGKYVELRCDPISGHTALYWYRQSLGQGPEFLIYFQGTGAADDSGLPNDRFFAVRPEGSVSTLKIQRTERGDSAVYLCASAGGGTSGSGEQFFGPGTRLTVL.

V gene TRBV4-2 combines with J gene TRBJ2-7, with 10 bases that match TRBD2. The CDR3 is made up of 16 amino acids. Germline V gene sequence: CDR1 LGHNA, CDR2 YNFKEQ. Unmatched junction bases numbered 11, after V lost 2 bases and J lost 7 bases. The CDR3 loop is CASSQSIAGGEGEQYF. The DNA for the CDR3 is TGTGCCAGCAGCCAATCGATAGCGGGAGGTGAGGGGGAGCAGTACTTC.

The CDR3 sequence is CASSPNPPSGSFHEQYF. The CDR3 DNA is TGTGCCAGCAGCCCAAACCCGCCTAGCGGGAGTTTCCACGAGCAGTACTTC. The rearrangement links TRBV9 to TRBJ2-7; 10 bases map to TRBD2. The CDR3 runs to 17 residues. The V gene's germline CDR1 is SGDLS and CDR2 YYNGEE. Trimming removed 4 bases from V and 5 bases from J; junction bases left unmatched: 15.

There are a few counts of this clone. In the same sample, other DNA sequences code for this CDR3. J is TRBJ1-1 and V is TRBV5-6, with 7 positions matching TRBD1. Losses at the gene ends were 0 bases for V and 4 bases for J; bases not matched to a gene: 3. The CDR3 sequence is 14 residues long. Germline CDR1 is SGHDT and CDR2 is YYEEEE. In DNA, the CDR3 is TGTGCCAGCAGCTTGGGCAGGGGGATCACTGAAGCTTTCTTT. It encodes CASSLGRGITEAFF.

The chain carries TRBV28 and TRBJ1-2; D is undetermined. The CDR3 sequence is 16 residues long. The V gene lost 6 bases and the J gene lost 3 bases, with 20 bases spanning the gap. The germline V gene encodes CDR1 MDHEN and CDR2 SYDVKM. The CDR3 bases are TGTGCCAGCAGACAAGGAGGGTCAGCGCTTTACTATGGCTACACCTTC. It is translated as CASRQGGSALYYGYTF.

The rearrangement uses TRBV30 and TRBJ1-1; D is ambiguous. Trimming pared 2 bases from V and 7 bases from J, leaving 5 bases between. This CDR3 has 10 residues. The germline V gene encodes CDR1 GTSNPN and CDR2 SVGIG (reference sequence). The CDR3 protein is CAWSTVEAFF. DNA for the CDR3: TGTGCCTGGAGTACTGTTGAAGCTTTCTTT. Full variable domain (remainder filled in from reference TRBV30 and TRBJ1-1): SQTIHQWPATLVQPVGSPLSLECTVEGTSNPNLYWYRQAAGRGLQLLFYSVGIGQISSEVPQNLSASRPQDRQFILSSKKLLLSDSGFYLCAWSTVEAFFGQGTRLTVV.

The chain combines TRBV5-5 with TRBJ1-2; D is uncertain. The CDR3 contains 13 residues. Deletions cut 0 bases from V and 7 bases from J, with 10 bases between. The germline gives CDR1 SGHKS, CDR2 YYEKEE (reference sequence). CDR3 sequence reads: CASSLVVRGGYTF. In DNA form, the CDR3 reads TGTGCCAGCAGCTTGGTTGTACGCGGTGGCTACACCTTC.

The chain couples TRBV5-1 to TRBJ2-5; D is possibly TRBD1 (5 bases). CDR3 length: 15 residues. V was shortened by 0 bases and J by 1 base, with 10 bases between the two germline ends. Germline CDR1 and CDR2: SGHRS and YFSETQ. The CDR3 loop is CASSLGQRFQETQYF. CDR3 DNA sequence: TGCGCCAGCAGCTTGGGACAGCGATTCCAAGAGACCCAGTACTTC. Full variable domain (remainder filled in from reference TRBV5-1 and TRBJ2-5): KAGVTQTPRYLIKTRGQQVTLSCSPISGHRSVSWYQQTPGQGLQFLFEYFSETQRNKGNFPGRFSGRQFSNSRSEMNVSTLELGDSALYLCASSLGQRFQETQYFGPGTRLLVL.

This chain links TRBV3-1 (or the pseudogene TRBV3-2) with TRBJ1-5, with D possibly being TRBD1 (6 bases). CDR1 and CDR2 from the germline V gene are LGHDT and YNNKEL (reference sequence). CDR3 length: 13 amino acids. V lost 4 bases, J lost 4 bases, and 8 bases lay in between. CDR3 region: CASSPTGNQPQHF. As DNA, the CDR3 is TGTGCCAGCAGCCCAACAGGGAATCAGCCCCAGCATTTT.

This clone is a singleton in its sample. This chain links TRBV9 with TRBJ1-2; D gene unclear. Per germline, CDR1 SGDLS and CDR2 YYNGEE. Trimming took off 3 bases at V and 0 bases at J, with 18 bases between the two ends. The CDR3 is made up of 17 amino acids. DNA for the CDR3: TGTGCCAGCAGCGCCCGAACCGTGGGCCATACTAACTATGGCTACACCTTC. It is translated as CASSARTVGHTNYGYTF.

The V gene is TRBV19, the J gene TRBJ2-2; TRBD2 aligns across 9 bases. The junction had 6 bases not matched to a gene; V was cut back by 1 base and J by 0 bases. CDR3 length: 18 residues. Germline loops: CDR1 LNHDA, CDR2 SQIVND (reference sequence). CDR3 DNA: TGTGCCAGTAGTATAGTTTGGGCGGGAGGGGCGAACACCGGGGAGCTGTTTTTT. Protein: CASSIVWAGGANTGELFF.